The rows below give T cell receptor beta chains drawn from one sample of a study of response to subunit inactivated influenza vaccine. TCRdb reanalysed the RT-PCR reads using MiXCR and keeps one entry per CDR3 protein. The table records about 480,000 distinct CDR3 sequences, around 25% of them present only once. The specimen comprised CD4+ T cells sorted from PBMCs, sampled more than 4 days after vaccination. The source is a man aged 50-59 years who received an inactivated influenza vaccine. The CDR3 runs from the conserved cysteine through the conserved F or W. The order of the fields is V gene, D gene, clone size, J gene, CDR3 protein, CDR3 DNA. D genes are given only for firm matches. Clone size is given for some rows only: seen once, a few or many times, or a class if the clone is expanded.

TRBV11-2,NA,few,TRBJ2-1,CASSLDRSGVYNEQFF,TGTGCCAGCAGCTTAGATCGGTCAGGGGTCTACAATGAGCAGTTCTTC
TRBV6-1,NA,NA,TRBJ2-3,CASSEGGGSTDTQYF,TGTGCCAGCAGTGAAGGTGGCGGGAGCACAGATACGCAGTATTTT
TRBV27,NA,NA,TRBJ1-4,CASRRGTGNPNEKLFF,TGTGCCAGCAGACGCGGGACCGGTAATCCGAATGAAAAACTGTTTTTT
TRBV6-2/TRBV6-3,TRBD1,few,TRBJ1-1,CASSSVERGPVYTEAFF,TGTGCCAGCAGCTCAGTCGAGAGGGGGCCAGTTTACACTGAAGCTTTCTTT
TRBV7-2,TRBD1,NA,TRBJ2-4,CASSITRQGSGIQYF,TGTGCCAGCAGCATCACTCGACAGGGGTCTGGCATTCAGTACTTC
TRBV29-1,NA,NA,TRBJ2-5,CSVLSFGTQETQYF,TGCAGCGTCCTATCTTTTGGGACTCAAGAGACCCAGTACTTC
TRBV12-3/TRBV12-4,NA,NA,TRBJ1-2,CASSLSGAAYGYTF,TGTGCCAGCAGTTTATCCGGGGCCGCCTATGGCTACACCTTC
TRBV6-5,TRBD1,few,TRBJ2-7,CASSSYRTGGNEQYF,TGTGCCAGCAGTTCTTACCGGACAGGGGGCAACGAGCAGTACTTC
TRBV12-3/TRBV12-4,NA,NA,TRBJ2-2,CASIMGTFGELFF,TGTGCCAGCATTATGGGGACATTCGGGGAGCTGTTTTTT
TRBV12-3/TRBV12-4,NA,many,TRBJ1-5,CASSLDRGLPQHF,TGTGCCAGCAGTTTAGACAGAGGATTGCCCCAGCATTTT
TRBV5-1,TRBD1,many,TRBJ1-1,CASSSGQVYTEAFF,TGCGCCAGCAGCTCGGGACAGGTTTACACTGAAGCTTTCTTT
TRBV7-2,NA,many,TRBJ1-2,CASSLATGSNYGYTF,TGTGCCAGCAGCTTAGCAACAGGGTCAAACTATGGCTACACCTTC